The 10 T cell receptor beta chains given below trace back to one sample, sequenced in a study of early T cells in non-severe SARS-CoV-2 infection. TCRdb fed the 5' RACE reads into MiXCR, producing one record per CDR3 protein. The sample includes some 44,000 distinct CDR3 sequences, 5% to 6.5% of them seen just once. Sequences were derived from whole blood, sampled at baseline. These receptors were taken from an adult who was a healthcare worker with PCR-confirmed SARS-CoV-2 infection or an uninfected control (not recorded which).

As DNA, the CDR3 is TGTGCCAGCAGTTGGACCACTACGGTAGCCGTCCACTTT. Protein product: CASSWTTTVAVHF. The chain has TRBV28 and TRBJ1-6, with unresolved D. Germline loops: CDR1 MDHEN, CDR2 SYDVKM. The V end was cut by 4 bases, the J end by 17 bases, with 18 bases between. This CDR3 has 13 amino acids.

For this clonotype: It may be a read error: a sequence one base away is much more abundant. V usage is TRBV21-1 and J usage is TRBJ1-6. TRBV21-1 represents a pseudogene. This CDR3 has 14 residues. CDR3 region: CASSKEVGLETLHF. In DNA form, the CDR3 reads TGTGCCAGCAGCAAAGAAGTAGGGCTGGAGACCCTCCACTTT.

The sample holds many counts of this clonotype. The chain combines TRBV5-1 with TRBJ2-7; TRBD1 aligns across 9 bases. Germline V gene lookup returns CDR1 SGHRS and CDR2 YFSETQ. The J segment lost 1 base and the V segment lost 4 bases, leaving 6 bases of the junction unmatched. CDR3 size: 15 residues. CDR3 region: CASSPGQGTSYEQYF. The CDR3 bases are TGCGCCAGCAGCCCCGGACAGGGGACTTCCTACGAGCAGTACTTC.

This clonotype was seen many times. The chain has TRBV7-3 and TRBJ2-2; D gene ambiguous. The CDR3 contains 15 residues. Germline CDR1 is SGHTA and CDR2 is FQGTGA. The germline V and J ends were trimmed by 5 bases and 5 bases, with 15 bases remaining between them. Here the CDR3 reads CASSPLGYRTGELFF. The CDR3 DNA reads as TGTGCCAGCAGCCCCCTGGGATACCGAACCGGGGAGCTGTTTTTT.

This clonotype was seen many times. V usage is TRBV12-3 or TRBV12-4 and J usage is TRBJ1-1, with 7 bases matching TRBD1. The CDR3 extends over 14 amino acids. Germline trimming cut 6 bases from V and 0 bases from J; bases unmatched to any gene: 4. Here the CDR3 reads CASRADRLNTEAFF. The DNA for the CDR3 is TGTGCCAGCAGAGCGGACAGGTTGAACACTGAAGCTTTCTTT.

There are many counts of this clonotype. This chain connects TRBV10-3 to TRBJ1-1; D perhaps matches TRBD1 (6 bases). Germline V gene data show CDR1 as ENHRY and CDR2 as SYGVKD. The CDR3 loop spans 15 amino acids. V was trimmed by 6 bases and J by 5 bases, leaving 19 bases between them. DNA for the CDR3: TGTGCCATCAGACCCGCACCGGGGGCGAGAACTGAAGCTTTCTTT. Translated, it gives CAIRPAPGARTEAFF.

This clonotype was seen repeatedly, ten times or more. The CDR3 reads CASSSMVRNTGELFF. As DNA, the CDR3 is TGTGCCAGCAGCTCAATGGTCCGTAACACCGGGGAGCTGTTTTTT. This chain connects TRBV7-6 to TRBJ2-2; no clear D. Per the germline V gene, CDR1 is SGHVS and CDR2 is FNYEAQ. The CDR3 sequence is 15 residues long. V was cut by 4 bases and J by 2 bases, with 11 bases left in between.

This clonotype came up many times. The rearrangement links TRBV7-9 to TRBJ2-1, with D possibly called TRBD1 or TRBD2 (5 bases each). Germline V gives CDR1 SEHNR, CDR2 FQNEAQ (reference sequence). The CDR3 consists of 12 residues. V was cut by 3 bases and J by 9 bases, with 9 bases left in between. CDR3 sequence: CASSLVGVEQFF. CDR3 bases: TGTGCCAGCAGCTTGGTGGGGGTTGAGCAGTTCTTC.

This clonotype was seen ten or more times. The V gene is TRBV7-2, the J gene TRBJ2-7; 9 bases are shared with TRBD2. The CDR3 sequence is 14 residues long. Trimming cost V 4 bases and J 2 bases; bases outside gene matches: 3. Germline assignment: CDR1 SGHTA and CDR2 FQGNSA. The CDR3 region is CASSWRGGPYEQYF. The CDR3 coding sequence is TGTGCCAGCAGCTGGCGGGGGGGTCCCTACGAGCAGTACTTC. Full variable domain (remainder filled in from reference TRBV7-2 and TRBJ2-7): GAGVSQSPSNKVTEKGKDVELRCDPISGHTALYWYRQSLGQGLEFLIYFQGNSAPDKSGLPSDRFSAERTGGSVSTLTIQRTQQEDSAVYLCASSWRGGPYEQYFGPGTRLTVT.

At least ten counts were recorded for this clonotype. The gene calls are TRBV2 and TRBJ2-1; 10 bases agree with TRBD2. The junction had 2 bases not matched to a gene; V was cut back by 5 bases and J by 4 bases. The CDR3 is 14 residues long. The germline V gene encodes CDR1 SNHLY and CDR2 FYNNEI. CDR3 residues: CASSSSGGYNEQFF. The CDR3 DNA reads as TGTGCCAGCAGTTCTAGCGGGGGATACAATGAGCAGTTCTTC.